This TCR beta chain was sequenced during a study of beta chain features in type 1 diabetes. The study's findings and limits: Possibly, sequencing cDNA over-represented cells that had high TCR expression levels. For patients, the naive, central memory and Treg TCRB repertoires appeared more alike than for healthy donors.

The authors took one heparinised blood draw, averaging about 120 mL, from each donor. Using CD45RO/CCR7/CD25/CD127/CD95/CD27, CD4+ naive, central memory, regulatory and stem cell-like memory cells were sorted. The trim removed 7 bases at V and 0 bases at J, leaving 9 bases unmatched. In germline, CDR1 is LGHNA, CDR2 YNFKEQ. This CDR3 spans 17 amino acids. This clone showed up many times. Its antigen is still unknown. The isolated RNA, all of it, was reverse transcribed, so expressed TCRB transcripts were what got sequenced. Sequencing used immunoSEQ multiplex PCR; TCRdb keeps in-frame clones, though not all of them. The sample carries 110,000 to 150,000 clones, about a tenth recorded once.

This clonotype was obtained from a man aged 18 to 30 in good health. The sequenced sample was central memory CD4+ T cells from blood. The rearrangement joins TRBV4-2 to TRBJ2-6, with 7 bases matching TRBD1. As DNA, the CDR3 is TGTGCCAGCACCACAGGGGTTGCGAACTCTGGGGCCAACGTCCTGACTTTC. Encoded protein: CASTTGVANSGANVLTF.